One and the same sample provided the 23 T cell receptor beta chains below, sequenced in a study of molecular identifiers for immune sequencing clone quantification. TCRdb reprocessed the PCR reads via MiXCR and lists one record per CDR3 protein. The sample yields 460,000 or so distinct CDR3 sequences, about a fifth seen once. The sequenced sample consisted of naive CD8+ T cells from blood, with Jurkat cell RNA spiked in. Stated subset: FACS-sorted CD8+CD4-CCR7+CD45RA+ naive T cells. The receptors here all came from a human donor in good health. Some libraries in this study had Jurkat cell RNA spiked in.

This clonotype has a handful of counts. CDR3 sequence reads: CASSLPDRRVLNTGELFF. In DNA form, the CDR3 reads TGTGCCAGCAGCCTCCCCGACAGGAGGGTCCTGAACACCGGGGAGCTGTTTTTT. V gene TRBV7-2 combines with J gene TRBJ2-2, with D perhaps TRBD1 or TRBD2 (6 bases each). In germline, CDR1 is SGHTA, CDR2 FQGNSA. V lost 5 bases and J 1 base, leaving 20 bases between the germline ends. CDR3 length: 18 residues.

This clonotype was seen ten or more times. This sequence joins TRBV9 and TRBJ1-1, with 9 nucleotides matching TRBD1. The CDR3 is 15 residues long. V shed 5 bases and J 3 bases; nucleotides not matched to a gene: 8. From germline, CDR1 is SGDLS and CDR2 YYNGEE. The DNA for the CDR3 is TGTGCCAGCAGTGCCACAGGGGGCGCGGACACTGAAGCTTTCTTT. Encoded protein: CASSATGGADTEAFF.

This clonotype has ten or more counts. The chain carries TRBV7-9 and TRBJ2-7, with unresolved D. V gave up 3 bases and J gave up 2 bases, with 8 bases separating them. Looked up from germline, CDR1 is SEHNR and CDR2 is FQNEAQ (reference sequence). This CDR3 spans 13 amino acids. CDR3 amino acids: CASSFTETYEQYF. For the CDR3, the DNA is TGTGCCAGCAGCTTTACAGAGACCTACGAGCAGTACTTC.

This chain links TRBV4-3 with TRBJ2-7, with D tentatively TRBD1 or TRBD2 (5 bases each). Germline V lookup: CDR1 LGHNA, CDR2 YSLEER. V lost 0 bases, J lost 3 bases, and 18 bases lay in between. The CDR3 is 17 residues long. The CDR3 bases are TGCGCCAGCAGCCAAGATGGGTCGGGGCTGGGCATCTACGAGCAGTACTTC. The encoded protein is CASSQDGSGLGIYEQYF.

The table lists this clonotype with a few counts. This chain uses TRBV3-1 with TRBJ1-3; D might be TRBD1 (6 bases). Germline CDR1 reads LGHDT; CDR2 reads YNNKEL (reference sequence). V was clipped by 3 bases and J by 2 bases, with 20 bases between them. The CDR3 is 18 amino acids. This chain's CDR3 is CASSQEPLYRVAGNTIYF. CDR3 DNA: TGTGCCAGCAGCCAGGAGCCCTTGTACAGGGTGGCTGGAAACACCATATATTTT.

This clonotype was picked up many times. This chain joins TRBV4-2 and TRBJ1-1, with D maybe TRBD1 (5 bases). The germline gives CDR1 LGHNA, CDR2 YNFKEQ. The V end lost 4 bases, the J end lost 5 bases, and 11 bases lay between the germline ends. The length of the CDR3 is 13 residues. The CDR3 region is CASSRGGGTEAFF. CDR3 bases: TGTGCCAGCAGCCGGGGGGGGGGTACTGAAGCTTTCTTT.

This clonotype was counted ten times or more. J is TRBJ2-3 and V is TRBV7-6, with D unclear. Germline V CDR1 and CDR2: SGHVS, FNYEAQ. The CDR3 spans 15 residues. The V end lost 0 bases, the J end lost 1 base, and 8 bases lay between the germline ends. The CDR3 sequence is CASSLATERTDTQYF. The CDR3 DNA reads TGTGCCAGCAGCTTAGCAACGGAACGCACAGATACGCAGTATTTT.

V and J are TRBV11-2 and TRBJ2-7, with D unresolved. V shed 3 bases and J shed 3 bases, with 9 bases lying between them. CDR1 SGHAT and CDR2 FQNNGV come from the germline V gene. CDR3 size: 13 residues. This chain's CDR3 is CASSFFGDYEQYF. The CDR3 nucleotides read TGTGCCAGCAGCTTCTTTGGGGACTACGAGCAGTACTTC.

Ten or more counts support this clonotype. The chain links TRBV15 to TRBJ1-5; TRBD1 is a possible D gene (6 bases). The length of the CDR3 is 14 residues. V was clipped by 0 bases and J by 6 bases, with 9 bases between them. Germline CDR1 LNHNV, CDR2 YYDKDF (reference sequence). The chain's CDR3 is CATSRDRGAQPQHF. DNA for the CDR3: TGTGCCACCAGCAGAGATCGGGGGGCTCAGCCCCAGCATTTT.

CDR3 sequence: CASHSGPGQLNTEAFF. CDR3 DNA sequence: TGTGCCAGCCACTCAGGGCCGGGACAGCTGAACACTGAAGCTTTCTTT. This chain joins TRBV25-1 and TRBJ1-1; 7 bases line up with TRBD1. Germline assignment: CDR1 MGHDK and CDR2 SYGVNS. Losses at the gene ends were 8 bases for V and 0 bases for J; bases not matched to a gene: 12. The CDR3 has 16 residues.

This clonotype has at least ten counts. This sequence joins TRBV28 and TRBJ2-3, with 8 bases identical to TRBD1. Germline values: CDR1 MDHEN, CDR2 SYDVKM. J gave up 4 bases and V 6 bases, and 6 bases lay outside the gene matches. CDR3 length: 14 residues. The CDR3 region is CASREQGAPDTQYF. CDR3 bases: TGTGCCAGCAGAGAGCAGGGGGCTCCAGATACGCAGTATTTT. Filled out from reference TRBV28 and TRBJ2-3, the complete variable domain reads DVKVTQSSRYLVKRTGEKVFLECVQDMDHENMFWYRQDPGLGLRLIYFSYDVKMKEKGDIPEGYSVSREKKERFSLILESASTNQTSMYLCASREQGAPDTQYFGPGTRLTVL.

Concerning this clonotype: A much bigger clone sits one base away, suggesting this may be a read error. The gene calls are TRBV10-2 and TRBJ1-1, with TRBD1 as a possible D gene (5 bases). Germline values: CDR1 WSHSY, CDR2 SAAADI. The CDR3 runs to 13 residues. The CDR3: CASSTGRLTEAIF. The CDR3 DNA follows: TGCGCCAGCAGTACGGGACGGCTCACTGAAGCTATCTTT.

CDR3 in amino acids: CASSVTSGRTDTQYF. In nucleotides, the CDR3 is TGTGCCAGTAGTGTGACTAGCGGGAGGACAGATACGCAGTATTTT. The chain uses TRBV19 and TRBJ2-3, with TRBD2 matching 13 bases. Germline V CDR1 and CDR2: LNHDA, SQIVND (reference sequence). After removal of 5 bases from V and 3 bases from J, the junction contained 2 bases not matched to a gene. This CDR3 region has 15 residues.

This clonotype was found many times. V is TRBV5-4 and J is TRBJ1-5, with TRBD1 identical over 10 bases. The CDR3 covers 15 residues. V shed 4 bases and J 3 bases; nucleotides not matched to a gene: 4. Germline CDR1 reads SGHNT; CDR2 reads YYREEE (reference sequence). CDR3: CASSPGQGLNQPQHF. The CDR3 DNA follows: TGTGCCAGCAGCCCGGGACAGGGGCTCAATCAGCCCCAGCATTTT.

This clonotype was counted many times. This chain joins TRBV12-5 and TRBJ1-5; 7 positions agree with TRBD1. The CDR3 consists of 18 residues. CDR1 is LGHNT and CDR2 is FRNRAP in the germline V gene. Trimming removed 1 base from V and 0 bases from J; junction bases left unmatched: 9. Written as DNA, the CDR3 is TGTGCTAGTGGTTTGGCTGTACGGACAGGCTATAGCAATCAGCCCCAGCATTTT. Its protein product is CASGLAVRTGYSNQPQHF.

The CDR3 spells CASSLVLAGVIYEQYF. CDR3 nucleotide sequence: TGTGCCAGCAGCTTAGTGCTAGCGGGGGTAATCTACGAGCAGTACTTC. V is TRBV11-2 and J is TRBJ2-7; 10 positions match TRBD2. This CDR3 comprises 16 residues. Germline CDR1 reads SGHAT; CDR2 reads FQNNGV. V was clipped by 1 base and J by 3 bases; unmatched bases: 6.

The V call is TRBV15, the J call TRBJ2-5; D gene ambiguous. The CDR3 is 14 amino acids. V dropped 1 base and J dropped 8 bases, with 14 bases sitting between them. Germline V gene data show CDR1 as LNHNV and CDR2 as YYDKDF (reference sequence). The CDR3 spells CATSRGIEDPTQYF. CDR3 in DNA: TGTGCCACCAGCAGAGGGATTGAAGACCCAACCCAGTACTTC.

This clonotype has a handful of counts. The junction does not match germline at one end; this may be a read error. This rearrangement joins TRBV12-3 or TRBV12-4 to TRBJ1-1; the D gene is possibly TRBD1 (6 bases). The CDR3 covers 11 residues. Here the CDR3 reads CASSPRDILIF. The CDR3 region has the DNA TGTGCCAGCAGCCCCCGGGACATATTGATCTTT.

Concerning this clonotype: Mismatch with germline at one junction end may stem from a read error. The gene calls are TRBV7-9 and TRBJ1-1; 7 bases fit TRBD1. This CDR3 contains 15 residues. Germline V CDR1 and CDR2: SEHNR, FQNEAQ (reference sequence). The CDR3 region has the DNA TGTGCCAGCACAACATCGTCAGGGGGGAACACTAAAGCTTTCTTT. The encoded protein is CASTTSSGGNTKAFF.

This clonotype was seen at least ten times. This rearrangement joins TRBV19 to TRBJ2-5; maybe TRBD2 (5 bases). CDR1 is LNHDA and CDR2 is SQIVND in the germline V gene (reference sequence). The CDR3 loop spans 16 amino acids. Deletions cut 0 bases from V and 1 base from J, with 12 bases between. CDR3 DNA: TGTGCCAGTAGTATAGATCCCCGAGGAGGCCAAGAGACCCAGTACTTC. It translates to CASSIDPRGGQETQYF.

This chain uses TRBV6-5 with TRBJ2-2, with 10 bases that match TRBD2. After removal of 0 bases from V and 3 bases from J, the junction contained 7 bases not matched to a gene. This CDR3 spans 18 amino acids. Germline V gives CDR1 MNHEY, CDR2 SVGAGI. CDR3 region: CASSYSRRLAGDTGELFF. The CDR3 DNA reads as TGTGCCAGCAGTTACTCGAGACGGCTAGCGGGGGACACCGGGGAGCTGTTTTTT.

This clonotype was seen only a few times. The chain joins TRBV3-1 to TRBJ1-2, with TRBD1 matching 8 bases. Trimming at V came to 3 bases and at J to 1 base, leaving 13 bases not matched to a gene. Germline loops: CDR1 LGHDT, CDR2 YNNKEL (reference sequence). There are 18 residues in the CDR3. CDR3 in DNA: TGTGCCAGCAGCCACGGCCGGGACAGGCGGACTCATAACTATGGCTACACCTTC. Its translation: CASSHGRDRRTHNYGYTF.

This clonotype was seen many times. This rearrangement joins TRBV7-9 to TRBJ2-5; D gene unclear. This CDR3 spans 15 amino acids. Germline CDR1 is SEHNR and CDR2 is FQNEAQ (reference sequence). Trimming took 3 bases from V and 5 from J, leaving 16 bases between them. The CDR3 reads CASSFSPNSMETQYF. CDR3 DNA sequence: TGTGCCAGCAGCTTCTCGCCCAATAGCATGGAGACCCAGTACTTC. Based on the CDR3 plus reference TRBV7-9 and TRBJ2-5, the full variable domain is DTGVSQNPRHKITKRGQNVTFRCDPISEHNRLYWYRQTLGQGPEFLTYFQNEAQLEKSRLLSDRFSAERPKGSFSTLEIQRTEQGDSAMYLCASSFSPNSMETQYFGPGTRLLVL.